This T cell receptor beta chain is drawn from a study of blood T cell repertoires in COVID-19. Study in general: Italy, Spain and the United States were the sources of the convalescent and acute COVID-19 samples. The cDNA or gDNA used as material had been derived from T cells, B-cell-depleted T cells, or PBMCs.

Trimming pared 1 base from V and 1 base from J, leaving 15 bases between. CDR1 is SGHRS, CDR2 YFSETQ, per germline. The CDR3 has 16 amino acids. In the original analysis: Estimation of nucleated cell counts was performed using reference gene primer amplification. Generated by immunoSEQ multiplex PCR, the TCRdb table keeps only in-frame clones and is missing some. The DNA was the basis for D and trimming; V, J and clone size are from that table. The data contain about 200,000 clones, about 93% of them singletons. The source of this sequence is a man in his fifties or sixties with acute or convalescent COVID-19. Sequencing was carried out using peripheral blood. V usage is TRBV5-1 and J usage is TRBJ2-7; weak D call: TRBD2 (5 bases). CDR3 in amino acids: CASSLSVSSSSYEQYF. DNA of the CDR3: TGCGCCAGCAGCTTGTCGGTGTCTAGCTCATCCTACGAGCAGTACTTC. The whole variable domain, remainder taken from reference TRBV5-1 and TRBJ2-7, is KAGVTQTPRYLIKTRGQQVTLSCSPISGHRSVSWYQQTPGQGLQFLFEYFSETQRNKGNFPGRFSGRQFSNSRSEMNVSTLELGDSALYLCASSLSVSSSSYEQYFGPGTRLTVT.